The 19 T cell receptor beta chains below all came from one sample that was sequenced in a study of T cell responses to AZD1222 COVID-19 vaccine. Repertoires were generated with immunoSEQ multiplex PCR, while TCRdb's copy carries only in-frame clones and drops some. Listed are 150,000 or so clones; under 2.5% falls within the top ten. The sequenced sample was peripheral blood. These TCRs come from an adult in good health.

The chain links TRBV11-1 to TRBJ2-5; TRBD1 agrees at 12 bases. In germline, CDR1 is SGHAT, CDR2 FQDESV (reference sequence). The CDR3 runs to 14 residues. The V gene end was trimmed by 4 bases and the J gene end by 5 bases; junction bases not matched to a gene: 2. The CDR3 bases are TGTGCCAGCAGCTCCGGGACAGGGGGCGAGACCCAGTACTTC. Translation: CASSSGTGGETQYF.

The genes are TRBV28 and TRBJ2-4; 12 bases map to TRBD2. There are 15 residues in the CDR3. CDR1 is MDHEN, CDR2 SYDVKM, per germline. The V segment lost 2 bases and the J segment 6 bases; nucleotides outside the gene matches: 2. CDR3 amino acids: CASSLETSGRNIQYF. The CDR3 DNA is TGTGCCAGCAGTTTAGAGACTAGCGGGAGAAACATTCAGTACTTC.

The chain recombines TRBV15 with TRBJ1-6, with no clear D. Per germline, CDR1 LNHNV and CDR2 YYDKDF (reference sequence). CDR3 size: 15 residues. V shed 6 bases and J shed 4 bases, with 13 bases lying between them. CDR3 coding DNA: TGTGCCACCAGTACGGGGTCCCCATATAATTCACCCCTCCACTTT. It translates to CATSTGSPYNSPLHF.

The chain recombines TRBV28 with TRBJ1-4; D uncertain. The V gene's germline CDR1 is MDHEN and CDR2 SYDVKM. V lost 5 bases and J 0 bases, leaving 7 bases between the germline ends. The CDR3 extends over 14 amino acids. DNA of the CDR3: TGTGCCAGCAGTCCTTATGCAACTAATGAAAAACTGTTTTTT. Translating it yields CASSPYATNEKLFF. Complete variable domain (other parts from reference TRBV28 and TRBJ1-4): DVKVTQSSRYLVKRTGEKVFLECVQDMDHENMFWYRQDPGLGLRLIYFSYDVKMKEKGDIPEGYSVSREKKERFSLILESASTNQTSMYLCASSPYATNEKLFFGSGTQLSVL.

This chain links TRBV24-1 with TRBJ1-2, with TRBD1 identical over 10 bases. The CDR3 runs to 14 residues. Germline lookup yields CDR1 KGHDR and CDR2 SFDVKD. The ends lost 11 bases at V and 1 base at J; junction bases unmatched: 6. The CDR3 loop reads CASAGTGDNYGYTF. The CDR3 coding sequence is TGTGCCAGCGCCGGGACAGGGGATAACTATGGCTACACCTTC.

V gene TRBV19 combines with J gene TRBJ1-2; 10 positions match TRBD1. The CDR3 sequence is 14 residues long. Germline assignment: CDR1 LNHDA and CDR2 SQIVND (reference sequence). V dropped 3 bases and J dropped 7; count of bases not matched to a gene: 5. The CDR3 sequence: CASSIGTGDVGYTF. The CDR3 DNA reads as TGTGCCAGTAGTATTGGGACAGGGGACGTTGGCTACACCTTC.

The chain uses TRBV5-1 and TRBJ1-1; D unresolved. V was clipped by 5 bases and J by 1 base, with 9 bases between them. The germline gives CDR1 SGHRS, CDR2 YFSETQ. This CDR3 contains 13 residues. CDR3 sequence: CASRIDSNTEAFF. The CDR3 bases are TGCGCCAGCAGAATCGACTCGAACACTGAAGCTTTCTTT.

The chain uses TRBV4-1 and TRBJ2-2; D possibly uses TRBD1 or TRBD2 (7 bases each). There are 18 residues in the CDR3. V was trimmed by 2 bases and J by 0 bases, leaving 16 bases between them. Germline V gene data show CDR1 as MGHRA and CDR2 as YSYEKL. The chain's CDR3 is CASSQWHQGGTNTGELFF. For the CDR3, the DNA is TGCGCCAGCAGCCAATGGCACCAGGGGGGGACGAACACCGGGGAGCTGTTTTTT.

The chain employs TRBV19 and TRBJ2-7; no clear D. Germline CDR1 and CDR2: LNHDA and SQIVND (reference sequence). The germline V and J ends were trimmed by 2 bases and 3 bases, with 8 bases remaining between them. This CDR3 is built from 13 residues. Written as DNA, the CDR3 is TGTGCCAGTAGTATATCACAGAACTACGAGCAGTACTTC. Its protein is CASSISQNYEQYF.

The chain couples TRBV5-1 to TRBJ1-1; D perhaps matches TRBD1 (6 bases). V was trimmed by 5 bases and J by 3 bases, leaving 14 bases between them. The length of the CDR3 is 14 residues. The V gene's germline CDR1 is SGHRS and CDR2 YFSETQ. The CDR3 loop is CASRTGQTYTEAFF. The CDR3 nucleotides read TGCGCCAGCAGAACTGGACAGACCTACACTGAAGCTTTCTTT.

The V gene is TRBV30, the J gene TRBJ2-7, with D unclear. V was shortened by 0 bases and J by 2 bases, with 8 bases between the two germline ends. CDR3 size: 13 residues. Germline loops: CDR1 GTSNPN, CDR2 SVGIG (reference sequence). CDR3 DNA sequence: TGTGCCTGGAGTGTGCGTCCCCCCTACGAGCAGTACTTC. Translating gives CAWSVRPPYEQYF.

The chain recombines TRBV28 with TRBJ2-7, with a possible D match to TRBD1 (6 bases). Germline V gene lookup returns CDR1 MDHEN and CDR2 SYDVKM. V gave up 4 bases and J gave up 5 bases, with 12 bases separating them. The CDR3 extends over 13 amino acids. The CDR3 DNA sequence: TGTGCCAGCAGTTCCAGGGGCTACAACGAGCAGTACTTC. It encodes CASSSRGYNEQYF.

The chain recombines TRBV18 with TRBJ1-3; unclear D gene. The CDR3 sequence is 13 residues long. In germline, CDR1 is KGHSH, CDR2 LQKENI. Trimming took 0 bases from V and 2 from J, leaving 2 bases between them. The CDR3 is CASSPPTGNTIYF. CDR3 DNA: TGTGCCAGCTCACCACCTACTGGAAACACCATATATTTT. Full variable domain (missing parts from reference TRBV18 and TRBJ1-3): NAGVMQNPRHLVRRRGQEARLRCSPMKGHSHVYWYRQLPEEGLKFMVYLQKENIIDESGMPKERFSAEFPKEGPSILRIQQVVRGDSAAYFCASSPPTGNTIYFGEGSWLTVV.

The CDR3 DNA reads TGTGCCAGCTCGCCTCGGCCCGGGGGTGCAACTAATGAAAAACTGTTTTTT. Protein product: CASSPRPGGATNEKLFF. V gene TRBV18 combines with J gene TRBJ1-4; D possibly corresponds to TRBD1 (5 bases). Germline V gene lookup returns CDR1 KGHSH and CDR2 LQKENI. The CDR3 runs 17 residues. V dropped 6 bases and J dropped 0 bases, with 17 bases sitting between them.

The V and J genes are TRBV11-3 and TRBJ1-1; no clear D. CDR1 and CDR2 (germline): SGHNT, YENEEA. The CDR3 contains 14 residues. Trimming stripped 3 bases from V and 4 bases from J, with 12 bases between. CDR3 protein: CASSFGLLGTEAFF. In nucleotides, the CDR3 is TGTGCCAGCAGCTTTGGCTTGTTGGGCACTGAAGCTTTCTTT.

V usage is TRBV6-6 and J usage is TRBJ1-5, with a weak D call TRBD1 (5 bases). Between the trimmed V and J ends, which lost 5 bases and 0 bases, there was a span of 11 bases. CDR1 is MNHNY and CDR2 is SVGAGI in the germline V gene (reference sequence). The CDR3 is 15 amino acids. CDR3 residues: CASSKHQGSNQPQHF. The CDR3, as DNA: TGTGCCAGCAGTAAGCATCAGGGTAGCAATCAGCCCCAGCATTTT.

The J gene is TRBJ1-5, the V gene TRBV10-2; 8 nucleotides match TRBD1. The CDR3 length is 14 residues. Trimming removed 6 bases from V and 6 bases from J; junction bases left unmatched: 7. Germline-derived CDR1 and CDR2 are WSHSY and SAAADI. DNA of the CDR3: TGCGCCAGCAGCGCAGGGGGCTTGGGTCAGCCCCAGCATTTT. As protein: CASSAGGLGQPQHF.

The CDR3 sequence is CASSLSAYEQYF. As DNA, the CDR3 is TGTGCCAGCAGTTTATCGGCCTACGAGCAGTACTTC. The rearrangement links TRBV28 to TRBJ2-7; D is ambiguous. The CDR3 is 12 residues long. Trimming pared 1 base from V and 2 bases from J, leaving 3 bases between. Germline V gives CDR1 MDHEN, CDR2 SYDVKM.

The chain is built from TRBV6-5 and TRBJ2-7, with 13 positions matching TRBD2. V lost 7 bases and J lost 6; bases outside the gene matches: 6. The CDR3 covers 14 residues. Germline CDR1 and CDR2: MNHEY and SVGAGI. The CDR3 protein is CASNRGTSGAEQYF. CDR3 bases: TGTGCCAGCAACCGGGGGACTAGCGGGGCCGAGCAGTACTTC.